A single sample gave rise to the 2 T cell receptor beta chains below, sequenced in a study of cytomegalovirus exposure and HLA in healthy donors (dated by TCRdb to between 2016 and 2019). Libraries were constructed by the immunoSEQ multiplex PCR assay. For the multiplex PCR, a mixture combining 60 forward primers for TCR Vbeta segments and 13 reverse primers for TCR Jbeta segments was used. Entries here come from immuneACCESS through TCRdb and include only in-frame sequences with V and J called. Some clones fail to appear in such tables; in the studies checked, an unresolved V gene covers under half of the shortfall, and the cause of the remainder is unknown. The sample yields 200,000 to 250,000 clones; roughly 70% were counted once. The ten most abundant clones make up 2.5% to 3% of the sample. Sequencing was carried out using PBMCs. The receptor source for this set is a man in his forties in good health and CMV-seropositive.

V is TRBV6-4 and J is TRBJ1-3, with 8 bases that match TRBD1. CDR3 length: 16 residues. The ends lost 0 bases at V and 3 bases at J; junction bases unmatched: 4. Looked up from germline, CDR1 is MRHNA and CDR2 is SNTAGT. The CDR3 protein is CASSDSGQGSGNTIYF. The DNA for the CDR3 is TGTGCCAGCAGTGACTCCGGACAGGGAAGTGGAAACACCATATATTTT.

V is TRBV5-1 and J is TRBJ2-5; 7 nucleotides line up with TRBD2. With 7 bases clipped from V and 1 base from J, the junction kept 4 bases outside the gene matches. This CDR3 contains 13 residues. Germline V CDR1 and CDR2: SGHRS, YFSETQ. Written as DNA, the CDR3 is TGCGCCAGCCGCACGGGGGGCCAAGAGACCCAGTACTTC. It encodes CASRTGGQETQYF.